The following is a TCR beta chain sequence with its context. Its antigen remains unidentified. The data derive from a study of cytomegalovirus exposure and HLA in healthy donors. Findings and caveats of the study: In a later analysis, TCR beta V- and J-gene trimming was associated with a missense DCLRE1C variant. Rates of TCR association differed by HLA locus in a later analysis, with DRB1 highest and HLA-C lowest. Reported results showed that the classifier diagnosed cytomegalovirus status with high specificity and sensitivity.

PCR primers comprised 60 Vbeta and 13 Jbeta primers. Assay used: immunoSEQ multiplex PCR; TCRdb lists only in-frame clones, some missing. This sample's table has under 250,000 clones. The origin of this receptor is a girl aged 2 to 9 in good health and CMV-seropositive. The specimen was PBMCs.

Here the CDR3 DNA reads TGTGCCAGCAGCCCAGAGGGAGGGGTGGCCTACAATGAGCAGTTCTTC. It is translated as CASSPEGGVAYNEQFF. The V gene is TRBV7-2, the J gene TRBJ2-1, with 7 positions matching TRBD2. Germline lookup yields CDR1 SGHTA and CDR2 FQGNSA. V shed 5 bases, J shed 2 bases, and the junction held 9 bases outside the gene matches. The CDR3 contains 16 residues.